This TCR beta chain was profiled in a study of blood T cell repertoires in COVID-19. Losses at the gene ends were 7 bases for V and 6 bases for J; bases not matched to a gene: 6. CDR3 length: 14 amino acids. From germline, CDR1 is LGHNT and CDR2 FRNRAP. Sequencing was performed with immunoSEQ multiplex PCR; in TCRdb, only in-frame clones are kept and a portion is missing. The data show approximately 230,000 clones, approximately 83% seen once. The chain links TRBV12-5 to TRBJ1-5, with 10 bases identical to TRBD1. The source is a man older than 75 with acute or convalescent COVID-19. The sample was peripheral blood. The CDR3 bases are TGTGCTAGTGCTCCGGGACAGGGGATTCAGCCCCAGCATTTT. Translated: CASAPGQGIQPQHF.